The 5 T cell receptor beta chains listed next were all sequenced from one sample in a study of blood T cells in healthy people across ages. Combining a sample-barcoded 5' primer with a J-beta primer mix, a second PCR ran for roughly 7 to 12 cycles. TCRdb re-called the 5' RACE reads through MiXCR, storing one row per CDR3 protein. Of more than 650,000 distinct CDR3 sequences in the sample, 22% were seen once. The sample taken for sequencing was blood. The receptors here all came from a man aged 70-80 years in good health.

This chain joins TRBV20-1 and TRBJ1-1; a possible D gene is TRBD1 (6 bases). From germline, CDR1 is DFQATT and CDR2 SNEGSKA (reference sequence). This CDR3 region has 14 residues. The V end lost 5 bases, the J end lost 2 bases, and 15 bases lay between the germline ends. CDR3 region: CSARPGGANTEAFF. The CDR3 DNA follows: TGCAGTGCTCGACCCGGGGGGGCTAACACTGAAGCTTTCTTT.

This clonotype came up a few times. V and J are TRBV5-1 and TRBJ1-1; TRBD1 is a possible D gene (5 bases). The CDR3 is 15 residues long. Germline V gene data show CDR1 as SGHRS and CDR2 as YFSETQ. V was trimmed by 0 bases and J by 1 base, leaving 10 bases between them. CDR3 region: CASSLVGASNTEAFF. Here the CDR3 DNA reads TGCGCCAGCAGCTTGGTAGGGGCCTCGAACACTGAAGCTTTCTTT.

The rearrangement links TRBV24-1 to TRBJ2-1, with D possibly matching TRBD2 (6 bases). V was pared by 4 bases and J by 4 bases, with 13 bases between. Germline values: CDR1 KGHDR, CDR2 SFDVKD. This CDR3 comprises 15 residues. This chain's CDR3 is CATSESGTEYNEQFF. CDR3 coding DNA: TGTGCCACCAGTGAGTCCGGGACTGAATACAATGAGCAGTTCTTC.

The chain uses TRBV12-3 or TRBV12-4 and TRBJ2-7, with D possibly matching TRBD1 (6 bases). Between the trimmed V and J ends, which lost 1 base and 0 bases, there was a span of 13 bases. The CDR3 contains 16 residues. CDR3 sequence (DNA): TGTGCCAGCAGTTTAGGGGTGGGGGCTGCCTCCTACGAGCAGTACTTC. Its translation is CASSLGVGAASYEQYF.

This clonotype was seen only a few times. The J gene is TRBJ2-3, the V gene TRBV18, with TRBD2 matching over 7 bases. Unmatched junction bases numbered 8, after V lost 6 bases and J lost 2 bases. The CDR3 covers 15 residues. CDR1 and CDR2 from the germline V gene are KGHSH and LQKENI. CDR3 residues: CASSSGNPLTDTQYF. The CDR3 coding sequence is TGTGCCAGCTCCAGCGGGAACCCCCTCACAGATACGCAGTATTTT.